This T cell receptor (beta chain) was documented in a study of T cell responses to AZD1222 COVID-19 vaccine. Measured with immunoSEQ multiplex PCR; TCRdb has only the in-frame clones, and not every one. Of some 140,000 clones in the sample, around 90% were seen once. The CDR3 spans 21 residues. V was trimmed by 0 bases and J by 0 bases, leaving 21 bases between them. The V gene's germline CDR1 is LGHDT and CDR2 YNNKEL (reference sequence). Worth noting for this clone: Antigen specificity is unknown.

Findings and limits, study-wide: Spike-specific TCR breadth and depth grew following two AZD1222 doses. Researchers report vaccine-associated CD4 TCRs spanning spike, with dominance at 160-218 and 743-854. Nearly half of spike-specific TCRs reportedly go after variant regions that carry no mutations. In all cases, repertoires were sampled only after the peak T cell response.

V usage is TRBV3-1 (or the pseudogene TRBV3-2) and J usage is TRBJ1-6; tentative D call: TRBD1 (5 bases). The clonotype was recovered from an adult who received the AZD1222 COVID-19 vaccine. The specimen comprised peripheral blood, sampled 28 days after the second AZD1222 dose. The CDR3 loop is CASSQDLWAGTLGSYNSPLHF. The DNA for the CDR3 is TGTGCCAGCAGCCAAGATCTTTGGGCAGGGACTCTGGGCTCCTATAATTCACCCCTCCACTTT.